Sequencing of this TCR beta chain was carried out in a study of control samples from healthy donors and cancer patients. CDR1 and CDR2 (germline): SGHTA, FQGNSA. This CDR3 is 14 amino acids long. With 7 bases removed from V and 5 bases from J, the gap between germline ends came to 17 bases. Sequencing was performed with immunoSEQ multiplex PCR; in TCRdb, only in-frame clones are kept and a portion is missing. The repertoire includes 50,000 to 70,000 clones, about 96% of them detected once, and approximately 0.99% sits in the top ten. Sample: blood. This TCR came from a woman between 18 and 30 years old in good health. The chain recombines TRBV7-2 with TRBJ1-1, with D uncertain. The CDR3 DNA reads as TGTGCCAGCACCCTAGGAGGGTACGGGACTGAAGCTTTCTTT. Translated: CASTLGGYGTEAFF.